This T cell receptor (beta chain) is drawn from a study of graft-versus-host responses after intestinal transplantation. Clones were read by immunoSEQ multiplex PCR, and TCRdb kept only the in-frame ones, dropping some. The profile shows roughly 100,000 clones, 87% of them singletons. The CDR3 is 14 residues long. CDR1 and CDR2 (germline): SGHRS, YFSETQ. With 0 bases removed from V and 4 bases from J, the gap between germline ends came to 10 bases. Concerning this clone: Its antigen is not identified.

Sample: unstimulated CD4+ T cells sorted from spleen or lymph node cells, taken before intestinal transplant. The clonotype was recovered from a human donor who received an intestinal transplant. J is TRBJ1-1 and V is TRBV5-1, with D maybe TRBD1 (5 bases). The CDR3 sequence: CASSLVGDGTEAFF. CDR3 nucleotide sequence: TGCGCCAGCAGCTTGGTGGGGGACGGCACTGAAGCTTTCTTT.